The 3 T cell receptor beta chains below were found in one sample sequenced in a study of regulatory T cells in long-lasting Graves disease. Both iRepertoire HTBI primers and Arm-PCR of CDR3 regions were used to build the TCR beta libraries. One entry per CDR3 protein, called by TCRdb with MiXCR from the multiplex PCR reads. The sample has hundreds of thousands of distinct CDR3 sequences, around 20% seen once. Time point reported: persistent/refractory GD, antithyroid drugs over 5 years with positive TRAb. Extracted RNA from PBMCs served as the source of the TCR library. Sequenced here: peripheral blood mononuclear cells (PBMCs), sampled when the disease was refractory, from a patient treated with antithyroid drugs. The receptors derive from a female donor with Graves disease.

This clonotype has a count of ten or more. The CDR3 DNA reads TGTGCCAGCAGCCCCAGACTAGCTTCCTACGAGCAGTACTTC. Amino acid sequence: CASSPRLASYEQYF. The chain employs TRBV7-9 and TRBJ2-7, with 7 bases identical to TRBD2. J was trimmed by 1 base and V by 5 bases; bases with no gene match: 5. The germline V gene encodes CDR1 SEHNR and CDR2 FQNEAQ (reference sequence). The length of the CDR3 is 14 residues.

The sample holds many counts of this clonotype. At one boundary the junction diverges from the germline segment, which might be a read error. The CDR3 reads CASSFGRDPRLF. In DNA, the CDR3 is TGTGCCAGCAGCTTCGGCCGGGACCCACGCCTCTTC. V and J are TRBV11-2 and TRBJ2-7; D might be TRBD1 or TRBD2, each matching 5 bases. Looked up from germline, CDR1 is SGHAT and CDR2 is FQNNGV. This CDR3 has 12 residues. The whole variable domain, filled in from reference TRBV11-2 and TRBJ2-7, reads EAGVAQSPRYKIIEKRQSVAFWCNPISGHATLYWYQQILGQGPKLLIQFQNNGVVDDSQLPKDRFSAERLKGVDSTLKIQPAKLEDSAVYLCASSFGRDPRLFGPGTRLTVT.

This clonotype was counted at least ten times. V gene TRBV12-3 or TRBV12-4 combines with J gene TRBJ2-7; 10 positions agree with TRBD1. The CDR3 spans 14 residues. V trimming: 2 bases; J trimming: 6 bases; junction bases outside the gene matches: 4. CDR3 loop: CASSLPDRGPEQYF. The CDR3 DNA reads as TGTGCCAGCAGTTTACCTGACAGGGGGCCCGAGCAGTACTTC.